This T cell receptor (beta chain) was recorded in a study of identical twins. TCRdb re-called the 5' RACE reads through MiXCR, storing one row per CDR3 protein. The sample holds hundreds of thousands of distinct CDR3 sequences, roughly 18% seen once. The germline V gene encodes CDR1 LNHDA and CDR2 SQIVND (reference sequence). The length of the CDR3 is 14 residues. With V trimmed by 8 bases and J by 6 bases, 4 bases remained unmatched. The same sample was also studied in work on T cells expressing NK-cell markers.

Material: PBMCs. The chain is built from TRBV19 and TRBJ2-1; 13 bases agree with TRBD2. This TCR was sampled from a woman aged 18-35 years in good health. DNA of the CDR3: TGTGCCAGTTCCGGGACTAGCGGGACCAATGAGCAGTTCTTC. Protein: CASSGTSGTNEQFF.